The clone carrying this T cell receptor beta chain has a handful of counts. Its antigen remains unidentified. The data belong to a study of T cells after yellow fever vaccination. Study-wide results and limits: Most primary-vaccination clones reappeared after the booster (about 96% CD4, about 88% CD8).

TCRdb recomputed calls from the 5' RACE reads with MiXCR, one row per CDR3 protein. The sample has a few hundred thousand distinct CDR3 sequences, over 15% seen once; the top ten hold over 11%. The CDR3 spans 18 residues. Per germline, CDR1 SGHDN and CDR2 FVKESK. Trimming at V came to 0 bases and at J to 2 bases, leaving 7 bases not matched to a gene. The chain combines TRBV14 with TRBJ2-1; TRBD2 aligns across 10 bases. Source: PBMCs, taken 15 days after the yellow fever booster vaccination. The origin of this receptor is a young man who received the YFV17D yellow fever vaccine. DNA for the CDR3: TGTGCCAGCAGCCAAGATTGGGGGCTAGCGGGAGCCTACAATGAGCAGTTCTTC. It codes for CASSQDWGLAGAYNEQFF.